The 25 T cell receptor beta chains below come from one sample, sequenced in a study of molecular identifiers for immune sequencing clone quantification. Via MiXCR, TCRdb re-called the PCR reads, giving one row per CDR3 protein. The sample shows 460,000 or so distinct CDR3 sequences, roughly 25% of them seen only once. Specimen: naive CD8+ T cells from blood, with Jurkat cell RNA spiked in. Subset of the sample: FACS-sorted CD8+CD4-CCR7+CD45RA+ naive T cells. Receptors originate from a human donor in good health. Some libraries in this study had Jurkat cell RNA spiked in.

This clonotype was counted a few times. J is TRBJ2-5 and V is TRBV4-3, with 11 nucleotides matching TRBD2. CDR3 length: 21 amino acids. Germline trimming cut 0 bases from V and 4 bases from J; bases unmatched to any gene: 19. CDR1 LGHNA and CDR2 YSLEER come from the germline V gene. CDR3 loop: CASSQDLGLAAEARGGETQYF. CDR3 in DNA: TGCGCCAGCAGCCAAGATTTGGGACTAGCGGCCGAGGCCAGGGGAGGAGAGACCCAGTACTTC.

The chain uses TRBV5-4 and TRBJ1-2; D is undetermined. CDR1 is SGHNT and CDR2 is YYREEE in the germline V gene (reference sequence). CDR3 length: 16 amino acids. Trimming stripped 0 bases from V and 4 bases from J, with 16 bases between. The CDR3 coding sequence is TGTGCCAGCAGCTTGGCCCCGGCAGGATCTTGCTATGGCTACACCTTC. Residues: CASSLAPAGSCYGYTF.

This clonotype has ten or more counts. This chain joins TRBV20-1 and TRBJ1-1, with D uncertain. Looked up from germline, CDR1 is DFQATT and CDR2 is SNEGSKA (reference sequence). CDR3 size: 14 residues. Deletions cut 1 base from V and 2 bases from J, with 11 bases between. The CDR3 region is CSARAGYENTEAFF. DNA of the CDR3: TGCAGTGCTAGAGCGGGATATGAAAACACTGAAGCTTTCTTT.

This chain joins TRBV4-1 and TRBJ2-1; 7 bases match TRBD1. The V gene end was trimmed by 4 bases and the J gene end by 0 bases; junction bases not matched to a gene: 9. The CDR3 extends over 17 amino acids. Germline assignment: CDR1 MGHRA and CDR2 YSYEKL. DNA for the CDR3: TGCGCCAGCAGCCCGGTCCTGACAGGGAACTCCTACAATGAGCAGTTCTTC. It codes for CASSPVLTGNSYNEQFF.

V usage is TRBV4-3 and J usage is TRBJ2-2, with D possibly matching TRBD1 (6 bases). The CDR3 consists of 19 residues. Germline V lookup: CDR1 LGHNA, CDR2 YSLEER. V was trimmed by 0 bases and J by 5 bases, leaving 22 bases between them. For the CDR3, the DNA is TGCGCCAGCAGCCAAGATTTCTTCAGGACAGAGCTTGGTACCGGGGAGCTGTTTTTT. This gives the protein CASSQDFFRTELGTGELFF.

The rearrangement joins TRBV20-1 to TRBJ1-6, with D possibly being TRBD1 (6 bases). V gave up 0 bases and J gave up 9 bases, with 15 bases separating them. Germline V gene sequence: CDR1 DFQATT, CDR2 SNEGSKA (reference sequence). The CDR3 contains 15 residues. This chain's CDR3 is CSARDLGAAGSPLHF. CDR3 in DNA: TGCAGTGCTAGAGATTTGGGGGCAGCAGGTTCACCCCTCCACTTT.

This clonotype showed up many times. The chain carries TRBV29-1 and TRBJ1-2, with D hard to call. The CDR3 totals 15 residues. V was cut by 4 bases and J by 2 bases, with 17 bases left in between. Germline CDR1 and CDR2: SQVTM and ANQGSEA. The DNA for the CDR3 is TGCAGCGTTGCTCCTTCGAGGTACCAGAACTATGGCTACACCTTC. Amino acids: CSVAPSRYQNYGYTF.

The chain links TRBV6-2 or TRBV6-3 to TRBJ2-1, with D perhaps matching TRBD1 or TRBD2 (5 bases each). Between the trimmed V and J ends, which lost 6 bases and 15 bases, there was a span of 15 bases. This CDR3 region has 11 residues. Germline V gives CDR1 MNHEY, CDR2 SVGEGT. CDR3 amino acids: CASSSGTGVFF. The CDR3 DNA follows: TGTGCCAGCAGCTCCGGGACCGGGGTGTTCTTC.

This chain connects TRBV20-1 to TRBJ2-7; D is unclear. The V end was cut by 6 bases, the J end by 3 bases, with 12 bases between. The CDR3 length is 12 residues. Per germline, CDR1 DFQATT and CDR2 SNEGSKA (reference sequence). The CDR3 DNA follows: TGCAGTGCCTCCTTTGTGGGCTACGAGCAGTACTTC. Protein sequence: CSASFVGYEQYF.

The rearrangement joins TRBV10-2 to TRBJ2-7; D unclear. Germline assignment: CDR1 WSHSY and CDR2 SAAADI. Trimming took off 1 base at V and 8 bases at J, with 12 bases between the two ends. The CDR3 loop spans 13 amino acids. CDR3 residues: CASSEWVPSKQYF. The CDR3 DNA reads TGCGCCAGCAGTGAGTGGGTCCCTTCCAAGCAGTACTTC.

This clonotype was detected many times. V usage is TRBV4-3 and J usage is TRBJ1-3; 7 bases line up with TRBD1. The CDR3 has 15 residues. Germline trimming cut 0 bases from V and 2 bases from J; bases unmatched to any gene: 1. CDR1 and CDR2 (germline): LGHNA, YSLEER. Here the CDR3 reads CASSQDRGPGNTIYF. The CDR3 region has the DNA TGCGCCAGCAGCCAAGATAGGGGGCCTGGAAACACCATATATTTT.

On this clonotype: The conserved closing phenylalanine or tryptophan is absent in this CDR3, likely reflecting a read error. The chain links TRBV7-9 to TRBJ2-7; the D is unclear. This CDR3 spans 13 amino acids. V was pared by 0 bases and J by 4 bases, with 7 bases between. The germline V gene encodes CDR1 SEHNR and CDR2 FQNEAQ (reference sequence). The CDR3 spells CASSLANRYEQYS. The DNA of the CDR3 is TGTGCCAGCAGCTTAGCGAATAGATACGAGCAGTACTCC.

The chain links TRBV20-1 to TRBJ1-5; D not certain. The V gene's germline CDR1 is DFQATT and CDR2 SNEGSKA (reference sequence). V lost 0 bases and J lost 0, with 6 bases in between. The CDR3 has 14 amino acids. The CDR3 spells CSARDSNSNQPQHF. The CDR3 coding sequence is TGCAGTGCTAGAGACAGTAATAGCAATCAGCCCCAGCATTTT.

The table lists this clonotype with many counts. The chain couples TRBV6-1 to TRBJ1-1; possibly TRBD1 for D (5 bases). Germline CDR1 and CDR2: MNHNS and SASEGT. The CDR3 spans 15 residues. The V gene lost 1 base and the J gene lost 0 bases, with 9 bases spanning the gap. The CDR3 bases are TGTGCCAGCAGTGAAGAGGGGTTAATGAACACTGAAGCTTTCTTT. The encoded protein is CASSEEGLMNTEAFF.

In the case of this clonotype: This sequence may be a read error, since a much larger clone differs from it by one base. V is TRBV4-1 and J is TRBJ1-5, with 7 positions matching TRBD1. Germline values: CDR1 MGHRA, CDR2 YSYEKL. The CDR3 runs to 15 residues. With 0 bases clipped from V and 11 bases from J, the junction kept 10 bases outside the gene matches. The CDR3 reads CASSQEKTGWQTQHF. For the CDR3, the DNA is TGCGCCAGCAGCCAAGAAAAGACAGGGTGGCAGACCCAGCATTTT.

The sample holds many counts of this clonotype. This sequence joins TRBV9 and TRBJ2-5, with TRBD2 as a possible D gene (6 bases). This CDR3 region has 15 residues. Germline V lookup: CDR1 SGDLS, CDR2 YYNGEE. Trimming left V 2 bases short and J 6 bases short, with 17 bases between. The CDR3 loop is CASSVGPGVGKTQYF. The CDR3 DNA is TGTGCCAGCAGCGTTGGTCCGGGAGTAGGAAAGACCCAGTACTTC.

This clonotype was seen only a few times. The chain combines TRBV24-1 with TRBJ2-7, with D possibly TRBD1 on 6 matching bases. Germline V gene sequence: CDR1 KGHDR, CDR2 SFDVKD. The CDR3 is 13 residues long. The V end lost 5 bases, the J end lost 6 bases, and 13 bases lay between the germline ends. The CDR3 nucleotides are TGTGCCACCAGTGTCTCAGGGGTTTCCGAGCAGTACTTC. It yields the protein CATSVSGVSEQYF.

The DNA of the CDR3 is TGCGCCAGCAGCTTGTACGGCAATGGCAATCAGCCCCAGCATTTT. It translates to CASSLYGNGNQPQHF. The chain couples TRBV5-1 to TRBJ1-5; D remains ambiguous. CDR1 and CDR2 (germline): SGHRS, YFSETQ. This CDR3 is built from 15 residues. V was trimmed by 1 base and J by 2 bases, leaving 10 bases between them. Full variable domain (missing parts from reference TRBV5-1 and TRBJ1-5): KAGVTQTPRYLIKTRGQQVTLSCSPISGHRSVSWYQQTPGQGLQFLFEYFSETQRNKGNFPGRFSGRQFSNSRSEMNVSTLELGDSALYLCASSLYGNGNQPQHFGDGTRLSIL.

This clonotype has more than one count but fewer than ten. This chain links TRBV10-3 with TRBJ2-3, with 7 bases fitting TRBD2. The CDR3 contains 15 residues. The V segment lost 6 bases and the J segment 0 bases; nucleotides outside the gene matches: 6. Germline-derived CDR1 and CDR2 are ENHRY and SYGVKD. DNA of the CDR3: TGTGCCATCAGCCTAAGCGGGGCTAGCACAGATACGCAGTATTTT. Its protein product is CAISLSGASTDTQYF.

This clonotype was observed once. The chain is built from TRBV6-2 or TRBV6-3 and TRBJ2-3; perhaps TRBD1 as D (5 bases). The better agreement between TRBJ1-5 and the DNA end casts doubt on the J call. This CDR3 is 13 amino acids long. Germline assignment: CDR1 MNHEY and CDR2 SVGEGT. The CDR3 nucleotides read TGTGCCAGCAGTTATGGGGGAACAGATACGCAGCATTTT. Its protein is CASSYGGTDTQHF.

The gene calls are TRBV29-1 and TRBJ2-7, with a weak D call TRBD1 (5 bases). The germline CDR1 and CDR2 sequences are SQVTM and ANQGSEA. CDR3 length equals 12 residues. The V end was cut by 6 bases, the J end by 1 base, with 10 bases between. CDR3 DNA sequence: TGCAGCGTGCAGGGCCCATCCTACGAGCAGTACTTC. Amino acid sequence: CSVQGPSYEQYF.

In this sample, this clonotype turned up a few times. This rearrangement joins TRBV4-2 to TRBJ1-2; D gene ambiguous. Germline V gene sequence: CDR1 LGHNA, CDR2 YNFKEQ. V lost 2 bases, J lost 6 bases, and 16 bases lay in between. CDR3 length equals 15 residues. The CDR3, as DNA: TGTGCCAGCAGCCAATTCTTTGAGGGATTGGATGGCTACACCTTC. It yields the protein CASSQFFEGLDGYTF.

This clonotype was found many times. V gene TRBV4-1 combines with J gene TRBJ2-7; 7 bases align to TRBD1. Germline trimming cut 3 bases from V and 3 bases from J; bases unmatched to any gene: 5. The CDR3 loop spans 14 amino acids. CDR1 is MGHRA, CDR2 YSYEKL, per germline. The CDR3 DNA is TGCGCCAGCAGCCACAGGGACAGCTTCTACGAGCAGTACTTC. Its protein is CASSHRDSFYEQYF.

CDR3 bases: TGTGCCAGCAGCCAACTAGCGGGAGTGAACGAGCAGTACTTC. This codes for CASSQLAGVNEQYF. This sequence joins TRBV3-1 and TRBJ2-7; 10 bases are a match to TRBD2. The CDR3 is 14 residues long. Trimming at V came to 2 bases and at J to 5 bases, leaving 3 bases not matched to a gene. Germline CDR1 and CDR2: LGHDT and YNNKEL (reference sequence).

This clonotype occurred a few times. The CDR3 is CASGNDWDEQETQYF. The CDR3 coding sequence is TGTGCCAGCGGAAATGACTGGGACGAGCAAGAGACCCAGTACTTC. This rearrangement joins TRBV5-6 to TRBJ2-5; D is perhaps TRBD1 or TRBD2 (5 bases each). V lost 7 bases, J lost 2 bases, and 18 bases lay in between. Per germline, CDR1 SGHDT and CDR2 YYEEEE. The CDR3 is 15 residues long.